This is a list of T cell receptor beta chains from one sample in a study of cytomegalovirus exposure and HLA in healthy donors. Some clones are missing from TCRdb's copy, which holds only in-frame ones; the method was immunoSEQ multiplex PCR. The sample lists fewer than 250,000 clones, roughly 82% occurring once. Sequencing was performed on PBMCs. These receptors were collected from a woman between 18 and 30 years old in good health and CMV-seronegative. CDR3s include the opening cysteine and the closing phenylalanine or tryptophan. A D gene is named only where the DNA matches it firmly.

V	J	D	CDR3	DNA
TRBV30	TRBJ2-3	TRBD2	CAWSDTSGGRAQYF	TGTGCCTGGAGTGACACTAGCGGGGGGAGGGCGCAGTATTTT
TRBV20-1	TRBJ1-1	-	CSAITGVEAFF	TGCAGTGCTATAACAGGAGTTGAAGCTTTCTTT
TRBV9	TRBJ1-4	TRBD1	CASSRDSHATNEKLFF	TGTGCCAGCAGCCGGGACAGTCATGCAACTAATGAAAAACTGTTTTTT
TRBV30	TRBJ1-2	-	CAQLGVSAWGYTF	TGTGCCCAGCTAGGGGTTTCAGCTTGGGGCTACACCTTC
TRBV19	TRBJ2-3	-	CASSIGGREDTQYF	TGTGCCAGTAGTATAGGAGGGAGAGAAGATACGCAGTATTTT
TRBV18	TRBJ1-1	TRBD1	CASSPWTGRTEAFF	TGTGCCAGCTCACCATGGACAGGGCGGACTGAAGCTTTCTTT
TRBV5-1	TRBJ1-6	-	CASRESSYNSPLHF	TGCGCCAGCAGGGAGAGCTCCTATAATTCACCCCTCCACTTT
TRBV5-1	TRBJ2-1	TRBD1	CASSLVGTAYNEQFF	TGCGCCAGCAGCTTGGTTGGGACAGCATACAATGAGCAGTTCTTC
TRBV6-1	TRBJ1-5	TRBD1	CASSDGTGPYSNQPQHF	TGTGCCAGCAGTGATGGGACAGGGCCTTATAGCAATCAGCCCCAGCATTTT
TRBV5-6	TRBJ1-1	-	CASTRRGNTEAFF	TGTGCCAGCACCAGGAGGGGGAACACTGAAGCTTTCTTT
TRBV2	TRBJ2-7	-	CASSEGLLASYEQYF	TGTGCCAGCAGTGAGGGGTTATTAGCGTCCTACGAGCAGTACTTC
TRBV5-1	TRBJ1-3	TRBD1	CASSSTGQGGNTIYF	TGCGCCAGCAGCTCTACTGGACAGGGAGGAAACACCATATATTTT
TRBV18	TRBJ1-2	TRBD1	CASSLTGQPTYGYTF	TGTGCCAGCTCACTGACGGGACAGCCGACTTATGGCTACACCTTC
TRBV7-8	TRBJ1-2	TRBD1	CASTLDRWYGYTF	TGTGCCAGCACCTTGGACAGGTGGTATGGCTACACCTTC